This TCR beta chain came from a study of blood T cells in healthy people across ages. This clonotype was recorded a few times. A sample-barcoded 5' primer and a J-beta primer mix were used in a second PCR of roughly 7 to 11 cycles. MiXCR was run by TCRdb on the 5' RACE reads, yielding one entry per CDR3 protein. The sample includes approximately 960,000 distinct CDR3 sequences, 25% to 35% of them seen just once. Germline-derived CDR1 and CDR2 are SGHVS and FNYEAQ. This CDR3 is 16 amino acids long. The germline V and J ends were trimmed by 0 bases and 4 bases, with 12 bases remaining between them. The same sample was also used in a study of T cells of mothers and their children.

The receptor's source is a middle-aged woman in good health. The sequencing input was blood. The V gene is TRBV7-6, the J gene TRBJ1-4; D is ambiguous. Here the CDR3 reads CASSLAPRRFNEKLFF. The CDR3 DNA reads TGTGCCAGCAGCTTAGCGCCCAGAAGATTTAATGAAAAACTGTTTTTT.